This TCR beta chain was retrieved from a study of technical replicates of blood from a few donors. Trimming took 4 bases from V and 1 from J, leaving 7 bases between them. The CDR3 contains 12 residues. The germline CDR1 and CDR2 sequences are GTSNPN and SVGIG (reference sequence). Only in-frame clones appear in the TCRdb table, and some are missing; sequencing was by immunoSEQ multiplex PCR. The profile shows tens of thousands of clones, around 93% of them singletons. Sequenced material: T cells isolated from PBMCs. V gene TRBV30 combines with J gene TRBJ1-1; D ambiguous. The receptor comes from a human donor in good health. The CDR3, as DNA: TGTGCCTGGAACTCAGGGAACACTGAAGCTTTCTTT. It specifies CAWNSGNTEAFF.